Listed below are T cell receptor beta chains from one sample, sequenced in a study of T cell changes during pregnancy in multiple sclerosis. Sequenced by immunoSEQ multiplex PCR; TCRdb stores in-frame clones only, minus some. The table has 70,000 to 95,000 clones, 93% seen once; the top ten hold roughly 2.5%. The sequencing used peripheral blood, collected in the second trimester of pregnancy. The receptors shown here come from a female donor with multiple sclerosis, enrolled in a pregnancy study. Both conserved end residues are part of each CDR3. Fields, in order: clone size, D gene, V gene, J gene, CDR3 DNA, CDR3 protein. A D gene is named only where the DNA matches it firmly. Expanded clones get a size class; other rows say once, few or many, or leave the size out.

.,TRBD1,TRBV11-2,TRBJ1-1,TGTGCCAGCAGCTCCGGGACAGTCATGAACACTGAAGCTTTCTTT,CASSSGTVMNTEAFF
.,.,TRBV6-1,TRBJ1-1,TGTGCCAGCACCCTGTTACAGGGCGAGAACACTGAAGCTTTCTTT,CASTLLQGENTEAFF
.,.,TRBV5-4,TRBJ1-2,TGTGCCAGCAGTTCGGGGGGGTTCTTAGGCTACACCTTC,CASSSGGFLGYTF
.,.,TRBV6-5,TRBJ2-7,TGTGCCAGCAGTTACTCGGGACAAGACTCCTACGAGCAGTACTTC,CASSYSGQDSYEQYF
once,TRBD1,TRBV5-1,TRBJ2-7,TGCGCCAGCAGCCGGGACAGGGCCCACGAGCAGTACTTC,CASSRDRAHEQYF
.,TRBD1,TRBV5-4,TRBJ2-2,TGTGCCAGCAGCGGCATGCGACAGGGGAGGAACACCGGGGAGCTGTTTTTT,CASSGMRQGRNTGELFF
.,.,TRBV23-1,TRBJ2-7,TGCGCCAGCAGTCAATCCCCCGGGAACTACTCCTACGAGCAGTACTTC,CASSQSPGNYSYEQYF
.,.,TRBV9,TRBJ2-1,TGTGCCAGCAGCACTGGGCGGGGGCTTGAGCAGTTCTTC,CASSTGRGLEQFF
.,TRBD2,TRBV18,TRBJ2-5,TGTGCCAGCCATCAGACTAGCGGCGGACTAGAAGCCCAGTACTTC,CASHQTSGGLEAQYF
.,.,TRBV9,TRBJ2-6,TGTGCCAGCAGCGTAACTCAGGGCTCTGGGGCCAACGTCCTGACTTTC,CASSVTQGSGANVLTF
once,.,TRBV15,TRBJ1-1,TGTGCCACCAGCAGGGCCCCGGGACAAGGGACATCAGAGGCTTTCTTT,CATSRAPGQGTSEAFF
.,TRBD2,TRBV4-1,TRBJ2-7,TGCGCCAGCAGCCACAGGTCCCCAGCGGGGGCCTACGAGCAGTACTTC,CASSHRSPAGAYEQYF
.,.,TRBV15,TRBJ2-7,TGTGCCACCAGCAGCCCCCGGGACACCTACGAGCAGTACTTC,CATSSPRDTYEQYF
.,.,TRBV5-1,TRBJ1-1,TGCGCCAGCAGCTTGGCCTTAGGCAGGGGCGTTGTGAACACTGAAGCTTTCTTT,CASSLALGRGVVNTEAFF
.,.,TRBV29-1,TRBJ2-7,TGCAGTTCCTGGGACAATTCCTACGAGCAGTACTTC,CSSWDNSYEQYF
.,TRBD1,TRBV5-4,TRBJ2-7,TGTGCCAGCAGCTGGGGACAGGGGAGGGTTAATGAGCAGTACTTC,CASSWGQGRVNEQYF
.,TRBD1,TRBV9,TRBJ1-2,TGTGCCAGCAGCGCCGGGACAGGGGGCTTAACGGTGCTCACCTTC,CASSAGTGGLTVLTF
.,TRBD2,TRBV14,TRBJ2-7,TGTGCCAGCAGCCCCGGACTAGCGGGGGCCAACCCGTACTTC,CASSPGLAGANPYF
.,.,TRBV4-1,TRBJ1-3,TGCGCCAGCAGCCCCCGTCAGAATCCACGCTCTGGAAACACCATATATTTT,CASSPRQNPRSGNTIYF
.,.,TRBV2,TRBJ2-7,TGTGCCAGCAGGGAGGCCTCCTTCGAGCAGTACTTC,CASREASFEQYF
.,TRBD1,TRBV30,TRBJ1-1,TGTGCTCTGGAGACAGGGGAAGCTTTCTTT,CALETGEAFF
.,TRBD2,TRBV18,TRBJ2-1,TGTGCCAGCTCACCACAAAGCGGGATACGGGAGCAGTTCTTC,CASSPQSGIREQFF
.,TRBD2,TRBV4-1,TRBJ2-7,TGCGCCAGCAGCCAAGCTAGCGGGAGGTACGAGCAGTACTTC,CASSQASGRYEQYF
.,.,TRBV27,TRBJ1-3,TGTGCCAGTAGATCGGGTGCTGGAAACACCATATATTTT,CASRSGAGNTIYF